This is a list of T cell receptor beta chains from one sample in a study of shared clonotypes between healthy human individuals. Profiled with immunoSEQ multiplex PCR; TCRdb holds only in-frame clones, not every one. The data show 98,000 or so clones, roughly 70% seen once. Sequenced input: memory CD8+ T cells sorted from blood. These receptors were taken from a woman aged 30 to 39 in good health. Both conserved end residues are trimmed from each CDR3.

J gene: TRBJ2-1; V gene: TRBV6-4; CDR3 protein: ASSDLAGSYNEQF
J gene: TRBJ2-5; V gene: TRBV6-5; CDR3 protein: ASSMGTSGQETQY
J gene: TRBJ2-1; V gene: TRBV7-8; CDR3 protein: ASSSADGLAESSYNEQF
J gene: TRBJ2-3; V gene: TRBV25-1; CDR3 protein: ASSETGGSY
J gene: TRBJ1-5; V gene: TRBV28; CDR3 protein: ASRVGMWARSSNQPQH
J gene: NA; V gene: TRBV11-2; CDR3 protein: ASSPPGTGGSEQY
J gene: TRBJ1-1; V gene: TRBV25-1; CDR3 protein: ASSGQGNTEAF
J gene: TRBJ2-7; V gene: TRBV29-1; CDR3 protein: SVLLGLAGEQY
J gene: NA; V gene: TRBV10-3; CDR3 protein: AISEVGGRYEQY
J gene: TRBJ2-2; V gene: TRBV9; CDR3 protein: ASSPSGRGTGELF
J gene: TRBJ1-4; V gene: TRBV4-1; CDR3 protein: ASSQGAGLGEKLF
J gene: TRBJ1-1; V gene: TRBV10-3; CDR3 protein: AISERRQGTVLRAF
J gene: TRBJ2-6; V gene: TRBV6-1; CDR3 protein: ASSDPRSSGANVLT
J gene: TRBJ2-2; V gene: TRBV10-1; CDR3 protein: ATGQGYSTGELF
J gene: TRBJ2-1; V gene: TRBV25-1; CDR3 protein: ASSAIGTSAEQF
J gene: TRBJ1-1; V gene: TRBV2; CDR3 protein: ASSEKGGTEAF
J gene: TRBJ2-7; V gene: TRBV11-2; CDR3 protein: ASSSGLADFYEQY
J gene: TRBJ2-7; V gene: TRBV25-1; CDR3 protein: ASSETSGAGTRYEQY
J gene: TRBJ2-5; V gene: TRBV5-6; CDR3 protein: ASSLGETGGEGTQY
J gene: TRBJ2-2; V gene: TRBV25-1; CDR3 protein: ASSERPGLAPNTGELF
J gene: TRBJ1-2; V gene: TRBV14; CDR3 protein: ASSPGGLYGYT
J gene: TRBJ2-1; V gene: TRBV4-1; CDR3 protein: ASSLSRDYLGGNEQF